These T cell receptor beta chains were read from a single sample in a study of OX40 agonist ivuxolimab in advanced cancers. Profiled with immunoSEQ multiplex PCR; TCRdb holds only in-frame clones, not every one. The sample comprises tens of thousands of clones, approximately 86% of which are singletons, and roughly 0.71% rests with the top ten. Source: CD4+ or CD8+ T cells sorted from blood, taken in a trial of the OX40 agonist ivuxolimab. Source of these receptors: an adult with an advanced solid tumor such as melanoma, head and neck, liver or kidney cancer. Each CDR3 is given with its conserved first and last residue. The D gene is left open where the match is weak. A row's size may be missing; if present it is once, few, many or a size class.

v_call	j_call	clone_size	d_call	cdr3_nt	cdr3_aa
TRBV11-2	TRBJ2-1	.	.	TGTGCCAGCAGCAGGTCTGCGGGATGGGGAAATGAGCAGTTCTTC	CASSRSAGWGNEQFF
TRBV5-1	TRBJ2-7	once	TRBD1	TGCGCCAGCAGCTTGTGGCAGGGGGCGTCCTACGAGCAGTACTTC	CASSLWQGASYEQYF
TRBV7-8	TRBJ2-1	.	.	TGTGCCAGCAGCTTCGGGAGTTCCCACTACAATGAGCAGTTCTTC	CASSFGSSHYNEQFF
TRBV9	TRBJ2-3	.	.	TGTGCCAGCAGCGTAGTGCTCGGGAGCGGCACAGATACGCAGTATTTT	CASSVVLGSGTDTQYF
TRBV6-6	TRBJ2-2	.	.	TGTGCCAGCAGTTATCCCAGGGCGGACGGGGAGCTGTTTTTT	CASSYPRADGELFF
TRBV6-5	TRBJ2-4	once	.	TGTGCCAGCAGAGCCCGTCAGGGCATTCAGTACTTC	CASRARQGIQYF
TRBV18	TRBJ1-1	once	.	TGTGCCAGCTCCGAATCCCAGAACACTGAAGCTTTCTTT	CASSESQNTEAFF
TRBV9	TRBJ2-5	.	.	TGTGCCAGCAGCGTAGGGACTGCCCGAGAGACCCAGTACTTC	CASSVGTARETQYF
TRBV11-2	TRBJ2-1	.	.	TGTGCCAGCAGCTTAGAGGCGGGGGAGCAGTTCTTC	CASSLEAGEQFF
TRBV18	TRBJ2-7	.	TRBD2	TGTGCCAGCTCAACATCGACACTAGCGGGAGGGACCCGCTACGAGCAGTACTTC	CASSTSTLAGGTRYEQYF
TRBV30	TRBJ2-7	.	.	TGTGCCCCGCAGAGCTTTCACTCCTACGAGCAGTACTTC	CAPQSFHSYEQYF
TRBV7-9	TRBJ2-7	.	.	TGTGCCAGCAGCTTAGATCCTAACTCCTACGAGCAGTACTTC	CASSLDPNSYEQYF
TRBV6-1	TRBJ2-3	.	TRBD2	TGTGCCAGCAGTGAACTAGCGGCCGGGAGGGGGGAGCAGTATTTT	CASSELAAGRGEQYF
TRBV10-3	TRBJ1-3	.	.	TGTGCCTCTTCCACAGGGACCAATTCTGGAAACACCATATATTTT	CASSTGTNSGNTIYF
TRBV5-4	TRBJ2-1	.	TRBD2	TGTGCCAGCAGCTCCGGACTAGCGGACAATGAGCAGTTCTTC	CASSSGLADNEQFF
TRBV10-3	TRBJ1-1	once	.	TGTGCCATCAGTGAGTCGAATGGGGTGCACACTGAAGCTTTCTTT	CAISESNGVHTEAFF
TRBV28	TRBJ2-5	.	.	TGTGCCAGCAGTTTCTTGGGACTTCAAGAGACCCAGTACTTC	CASSFLGLQETQYF
TRBV28	TRBJ1-4	.	TRBD1	TGTGCCAGCAGAAGTACCGGGACAGGAAATGAAAAACTGTTTTTT	CASRSTGTGNEKLFF
TRBV30	TRBJ1-5	.	TRBD1	TGTGCCTGGAGGACAGGGGAGAGCAATCAGCCCCAGCATTTT	CAWRTGESNQPQHF
TRBV2	TRBJ1-2	.	TRBD1	TGTGCCAGCAGAGGACAGGGCCACGGCTACACCTTC	CASRGQGHGYTF
TRBV7-2	TRBJ2-7	.	TRBD1	TGTGCCAGCAGCTTGAGACAGGGGGCCTACGAGCAGTACTTC	CASSLRQGAYEQYF
TRBV19	TRBJ2-1	.	.	TGTGCCAGTAGTATCTTAGAGGGCAATGAGCAGTTCTTC	CASSILEGNEQFF
TRBV7-2	TRBJ2-7	.	TRBD2	TGTGCCAGCAGCTGGGGAAGCGGGAATTCCTACGAGCAGTACTTC	CASSWGSGNSYEQYF
TRBV9	TRBJ2-7	.	.	TGTGCCAGCAGCGTAGACCCGGGGGTGGGAGGTGGATACGAGCAGTACTTC	CASSVDPGVGGGYEQYF
TRBV4-2	TRBJ1-1	.	TRBD1	TGTGCCAGCAGCCAAGCCTTAGGGACAGGGGGCACAGCTTTCTTT	CASSQALGTGGTAFF
TRBV7-2	TRBJ1-5	.	.	TGTGCCAGCAGCTTAGGGCAGGCGGGGAGCAATCAGCCCCAGCATTTT	CASSLGQAGSNQPQHF
TRBV11-2	TRBJ2-7	.	.	TGTGCCAGCAGCTTGGGGAATGGCTACGAGCAGTACTTC	CASSLGNGYEQYF
TRBV7-9	TRBJ1-3	.	.	TGTGCCAGCAGCTTAGCGCGGACGAACTCTGGAAACACCATATATTTT	CASSLARTNSGNTIYF
TRBV29-1	TRBJ1-1	.	TRBD1	TGCAGCGTTGCACAGGGGGTAAAGACTGAAGCTTTCTTT	CSVAQGVKTEAFF
TRBV27	TRBJ2-7	once	TRBD2	TGTGCCAGCAGAATAGCGGGAAACTACGAGCAGTACTTC	CASRIAGNYEQYF
TRBV6-1	TRBJ1-1	.	TRBD1	TGTGCCACCAAAGAGGGACAGGGGAACACTGAAGCTTTCTTT	CATKEGQGNTEAFF
TRBV5-1	TRBJ2-5	.	.	TGCGCCAGCAGCTTGGCCATAGGGGAGACCCAGTACTTC	CASSLAIGETQYF